The following is a T cell receptor beta chain sequence with its context. The antigen is undetermined. For each subset, genomic DNA was distributed in equal portions over several immunoSEQ plates. Generated by immunoSEQ multiplex PCR, the TCRdb table keeps only in-frame clones and is missing some. The sample includes roughly 1,000,000 clones, 75% to 80% of them seen just once. The data belong to a study of shared clonotypes between healthy human individuals. The V gene's germline CDR1 is LGHNA and CDR2 YNFKEQ. Trimming pared 0 bases from V and 1 base from J, leaving 34 bases between. This CDR3 region has 24 residues. General study results and limits: With a few donors compared, roughly 5% of naive CD4 clonotypes were shared. Naive subsets tended to show greater estimated richness than memory subsets. The small donor group covered limited genetic and exposure diversity.

The clonotype originates from a man aged 18-30 years in good health. Some clones in this sample may be carry-over from other donors' samples. J is TRBJ2-4 and V is TRBV4-2; D might be TRBD1 or TRBD2, each matching 6 bases. Sequencing was done on a sample of memory CD4+ T cells from PBMCs. Regarding subset: CD45RA-negative fraction. The DNA of the CDR3 is TGTGCCAGCAGCCAAGATTGGAGCCCCAGGGTAAGCACAGGGCGGGGAATGGCCAAAAACATTCAGTACTTC. This translates into CASSQDWSPRVSTGRGMAKNIQYF.